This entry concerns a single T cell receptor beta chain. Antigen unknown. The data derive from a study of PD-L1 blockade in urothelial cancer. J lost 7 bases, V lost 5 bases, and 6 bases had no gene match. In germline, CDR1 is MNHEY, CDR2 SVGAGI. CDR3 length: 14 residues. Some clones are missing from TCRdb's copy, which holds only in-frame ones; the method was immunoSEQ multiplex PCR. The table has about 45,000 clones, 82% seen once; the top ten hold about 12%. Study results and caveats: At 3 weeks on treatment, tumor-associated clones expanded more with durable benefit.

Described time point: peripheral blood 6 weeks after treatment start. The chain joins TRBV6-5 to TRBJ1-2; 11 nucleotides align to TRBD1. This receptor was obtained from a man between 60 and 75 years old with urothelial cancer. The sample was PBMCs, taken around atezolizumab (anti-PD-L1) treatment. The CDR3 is CASSPQGQGVGYTF. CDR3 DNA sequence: TGTGCCAGCAGTCCACAGGGACAGGGGGTTGGCTACACCTTC.